The 28 T cell receptor beta chains below all came from one sample that was sequenced in a study of human T cells and chemical hapten exposure. Time point noted: pre-sensitization, week 0. Treatment here: therapeutic diphenylcyclopropenone sensitization with weekly scalp DPC. TCRdb re-analysed the RACE reads in MiXCR, keeping a single row per CDR3 protein. The sample shows 200,000 to 300,000 distinct CDR3 sequences, 8.6% of them seen only once. The material was whole blood, obtained in connection with sensitization to the hapten diphenylcyclopropenone (DPC). The source is a middle-aged woman with alopecia areata. Some clones in this sample may be carry-over from other donors' samples.

The chain uses TRBV11-1 and TRBJ2-5; possibly TRBD1 for D (6 bases). This CDR3 has 15 residues. Per germline, CDR1 SGHAT and CDR2 FQDESV (reference sequence). V lost 0 bases to trimming and J lost 4 bases, with 12 bases between them. DNA of the CDR3: TGTGCCAGCAGCTTAGCACTCACAGGGCTAGAGACCCAGTACTTC. It is translated as CASSLALTGLETQYF.

The chain joins TRBV7-6 to TRBJ2-1; D ambiguous. Per germline, CDR1 SGHVS and CDR2 FNYEAQ. The CDR3 is 13 residues long. V gave up 3 bases and J gave up 4 bases, with 7 bases separating them. DNA for the CDR3: TGTGCCAGCAGCTTTCAGAATTACAATGAGCAGTTCTTC. It is translated as CASSFQNYNEQFF.

The V and J genes are TRBV4-1 and TRBJ1-4, with 7 bases aligning to TRBD1. The length of the CDR3 is 16 residues. After removal of 5 bases from V and 3 bases from J, the junction contained 9 bases not matched to a gene. CDR1 is MGHRA, CDR2 YSYEKL, per germline. In DNA form, the CDR3 reads TGCGCCAGCAGCGGGACAGAGGGTTCGGCTAATGAAAAACTGTTTTTT. Translated, it gives CASSGTEGSANEKLFF.

This clonotype has a handful of counts. The chain links TRBV6-2 or TRBV6-3 to TRBJ2-7; the match to TRBD1 covers 8 bases. V gave up 6 bases and J gave up 1 base; unmatched junction bases: 11. Per the germline V gene, CDR1 is MNHEY and CDR2 is SVGEGT. The CDR3 spans 16 residues. The CDR3 is CASRRQGLWTSYEQYF. CDR3 DNA sequence: TGTGCCAGCAGACGACAGGGGCTATGGACTTCCTACGAGCAGTACTTC.

The V and J genes are TRBV5-6 and TRBJ1-6, with D maybe TRBD1 (6 bases). Per germline, CDR1 SGHDT and CDR2 YYEEEE. V dropped 4 bases and J dropped 9 bases, with 14 bases sitting between them. This CDR3 comprises 14 residues. The CDR3 here is CASSRRDNGSPLHF. In DNA, the CDR3 is TGTGCCAGCAGCCGAAGGGACAATGGTTCACCCCTCCACTTT.

This clonotype has just a few counts. This chain joins TRBV20-1 and TRBJ2-7; D possibly uses TRBD1 or TRBD2 (5 bases each). Germline V lookup: CDR1 DFQATT, CDR2 SNEGSKA (reference sequence). Trimming removed 1 base from V and 2 bases from J, with 9 bases in between. The CDR3 covers 13 residues. CDR3: CSARGQGPYEQYF. CDR3 nucleotides: TGCAGTGCTAGAGGTCAGGGACCCTACGAGCAGTACTTC.

The chain joins TRBV6-5 to TRBJ1-1; D ambiguous. V was clipped by 3 bases and J by 5 bases, with 10 bases between them. This CDR3 comprises 13 residues. Germline CDR1 is MNHEY and CDR2 is SVGAGI. The CDR3, as DNA: TGTGCCAGCAGTTATGGGCGGAGGACTGAAGCTTTCTTT. Translated, it gives CASSYGRRTEAFF.

This clonotype came up many times. This sequence joins TRBV20-1 and TRBJ2-4, with D unresolved. Trimming removed 2 bases from V and 5 bases from J, with 4 bases in between. The germline V gene encodes CDR1 DFQATT and CDR2 SNEGSKA (reference sequence). This CDR3 contains 11 residues. As DNA, the CDR3 is TGCAGTGCTAGATCTGAAAACATTCAGTACTTC. This encodes CSARSENIQYF.

This clonotype was seen a handful of times. The V gene is TRBV11-1, the J gene TRBJ2-1; a weak D match, TRBD2 (5 bases). The CDR3 has 13 residues. Between the trimmed V and J ends, which lost 5 bases and 2 bases, there was a span of 7 bases. Germline loops: CDR1 SGHAT, CDR2 FQDESV (reference sequence). The CDR3 DNA follows: TGTGCCAGCAGCATACTAGCCTACAATGAGCAGTTCTTC. Encoded protein: CASSILAYNEQFF. Supplemented by reference TRBV11-1 and TRBJ2-1, the full variable domain reads EAEVAQSPRYKITEKSQAVAFWCDPISGHATLYWYRQILGQGPELLVQFQDESVVDDSQLPKDRFSAERLKGVDSTLKIQPAELGDSAMYLCASSILAYNEQFFGPGTRLTVL.

This clonotype was detected only a few times. V gene TRBV6-5 combines with J gene TRBJ2-3, with D possibly matching TRBD1 (6 bases). This CDR3 has 14 residues. Trimming cost V 6 bases and J 3 bases, with 13 bases left between them. Per germline, CDR1 MNHEY and CDR2 SVGAGI. The CDR3 nucleotides are TGTGCCAGCAGCCTCGGGACAAATACAGATACGCAGTATTTT. Protein product: CASSLGTNTDTQYF.

The genes are TRBV5-6 and TRBJ2-5, with TRBD2 matching over 7 bases. The CDR3 has 16 residues. Germline CDR1 SGHDT, CDR2 YYEEEE. Trimming at V came to 4 bases and at J to 2 bases, leaving 11 bases not matched to a gene. Here the CDR3 DNA reads TGTGCCAGCAGCCCCCGAATGACTAGCAGACAAGAGACCCAGTACTTC. This gives the protein CASSPRMTSRQETQYF.

The sample holds a few counts of this clonotype. The chain couples TRBV28 to TRBJ2-3, with 8 bases identical to TRBD1. Trimming at V came to 6 bases and at J to 0 bases, leaving 2 bases not matched to a gene. The CDR3 is 14 amino acids. The germline gives CDR1 MDHEN, CDR2 SYDVKM. This CDR3 reads CASSRGLSTDTQYF. The CDR3 DNA is TGTGCCAGCAGCAGGGGGCTCAGCACAGATACGCAGTATTTT.

The rearrangement uses TRBV28 and TRBJ2-7; D gene ambiguous. This CDR3 comprises 13 residues. Germline values: CDR1 MDHEN, CDR2 SYDVKM. The V gene lost 4 bases and the J gene lost 3 bases, with 10 bases spanning the gap. CDR3 in amino acids: CASSSPALYEQYF. CDR3 in DNA: TGTGCCAGCAGTTCACCGGCCCTCTACGAGCAGTACTTC.

The CDR3 DNA sequence: TGTGCCAGCAGCTTAGATGGCAGACCACCCTCTGGAAACACCATATATTTT. Its translation: CASSLDGRPPSGNTIYF. The genes are TRBV7-2 and TRBJ1-3; no clear D. The CDR3 sequence is 17 residues long. Trimming removed 1 base from V and 0 bases from J, with 13 bases in between. Per the germline V gene, CDR1 is SGHTA and CDR2 is FQGNSA. The full variable domain, rest sourced from reference TRBV7-2 and TRBJ1-3, is GAGVSQSPSNKVTEKGKDVELRCDPISGHTALYWYRQSLGQGLEFLIYFQGNSAPDKSGLPSDRFSAERTGGSVSTLTIQRTQQEDSAVYLCASSLDGRPPSGNTIYFGEGSWLTVV.

The chain couples TRBV2 to TRBJ2-1; D may be TRBD2 (8 bases). The CDR3 sequence is 15 residues long. V was clipped by 4 bases and J by 4 bases, with 14 bases between them. Germline CDR1 reads SNHLY; CDR2 reads FYNNEI. The CDR3: CASSGQGGRYNEQFF. The CDR3 DNA follows: TGTGCCAGCAGTGGACAGGGCGGGAGGTACAATGAGCAGTTCTTC.

This clonotype showed up just a few times. V usage is TRBV6-2 or TRBV6-3 and J usage is TRBJ1-1, with 9 bases identical to TRBD1. Trimming at V came to 6 bases and at J to 1 base, leaving 9 bases not matched to a gene. Per the germline V gene, CDR1 is MNHEY and CDR2 is SVGEGT. The CDR3 spans 16 residues. The CDR3 bases are TGTGCCAGCAGCCCCGGGACAGGGCTAGGGAACACTGAAGCTTTCTTT. Its translation: CASSPGTGLGNTEAFF.

This clonotype has at least ten counts. This chain uses TRBV11-2 with TRBJ2-5, with 14 bases that match TRBD2. Trimming removed 5 bases from V and 5 bases from J; junction bases left unmatched: 7. From germline, CDR1 is SGHAT and CDR2 FQNNGV. The CDR3 is 16 residues long. DNA of the CDR3: TGTGCCAGCAGCCGAATTCGGACTAGCGGGAGGGAGACCCAGTACTTC. Its translation is CASSRIRTSGRETQYF.

This rearrangement joins TRBV18 to TRBJ2-5, with a weak D call TRBD1 (6 bases). This CDR3 comprises 13 residues. Germline V gives CDR1 KGHSH, CDR2 LQKENI. With 0 bases removed from V and 6 bases from J, the gap between germline ends came to 8 bases. The CDR3 loop reads CASSPPQGKTQYF. The CDR3 DNA reads TGTGCCAGCTCACCACCACAGGGAAAGACCCAGTACTTC.

This clonotype was counted at least ten times. This rearrangement joins TRBV29-1 to TRBJ1-1; TRBD1 aligns across 10 bases. There are 15 residues in the CDR3. CDR1 is SQVTM and CDR2 is ANQGSEA in the germline V gene. V gave up 6 bases and J gave up 0 bases; unmatched junction bases: 7. The chain's CDR3 is CSVADRGRMNTEAFF. The CDR3 DNA reads TGCAGCGTAGCTGACAGGGGGCGGATGAACACTGAAGCTTTCTTT.

The rearrangement joins TRBV20-1 to TRBJ2-3; 7 bases agree with TRBD2. Per germline, CDR1 DFQATT and CDR2 SNEGSKA (reference sequence). The CDR3 totals 15 residues. Trimming at V came to 0 bases and at J to 5 bases, leaving 8 bases not matched to a gene. The CDR3 coding sequence is TGCAGTGCTAGAGATTCCAGGGCGGGAGTAGATACGCAGTATTTT. This sequence encodes CSARDSRAGVDTQYF.

The chain links TRBV28 to TRBJ1-5; possible D gene TRBD1, 5 bases. The CDR3 is 17 amino acids. The germline V gene has CDR1 MDHEN and CDR2 SYDVKM. Between the trimmed V and J ends, which lost 6 bases and 2 bases, there was a span of 20 bases. The CDR3 DNA follows: TGTGCCAGCAGCGAGAACCCGGGGACGGGGGGCAATCAGCCCCAGCATTTT. This codes for CASSENPGTGGNQPQHF.

The V call is TRBV20-1, the J call TRBJ2-3; 11 bases align to TRBD2. The CDR3 contains 15 residues. Germline V gene lookup returns CDR1 DFQATT and CDR2 SNEGSKA (reference sequence). V dropped 5 bases and J dropped 4; count of bases not matched to a gene: 8. In DNA form, the CDR3 reads TGCAGTGCTGAGCTTAGCGGGAGGGCCCCAGATACGCAGTATTTT. Protein sequence: CSAELSGRAPDTQYF.

A few counts support this clonotype. This chain joins TRBV11-2 and TRBJ2-5, with D perhaps being TRBD1 or TRBD2 (5 bases each). Germline V gene sequence: CDR1 SGHAT, CDR2 FQNNGV. The CDR3 loop spans 13 amino acids. The V and J ends lost 1 base and 9 bases respectively, with 12 bases between them. CDR3 residues: CASSLVRLGAQYF. The DNA for the CDR3 is TGTGCCAGCAGCTTAGTTAGGCTGGGGGCCCAGTACTTC. The full variable domain, rest sourced from reference TRBV11-2 and TRBJ2-5, is EAGVAQSPRYKIIEKRQSVAFWCNPISGHATLYWYQQILGQGPKLLIQFQNNGVVDDSQLPKDRFSAERLKGVDSTLKIQPAKLEDSAVYLCASSLVRLGAQYFGPGTRLLVL.

This clonotype has ten or more counts. The CDR3: CASSERLALAYEQYF. CDR3 coding DNA: TGTGCCAGCAGTGAGAGACTAGCCCTAGCCTACGAGCAGTACTTC. V and J are TRBV3-1 and TRBJ2-7, with TRBD2 identical over 7 bases. The CDR3 is 15 residues long. The germline gives CDR1 LGHDT, CDR2 YNNKEL (reference sequence). V lost 6 bases to trimming and J lost 2 bases; unmatched junction nucleotides: 10.

This chain connects TRBV6-5 to TRBJ2-1; a weak D match, TRBD2 (5 bases). Trimming stripped 6 bases from V and 0 bases from J, with 9 bases between. The CDR3 runs 14 residues. The germline CDR1 and CDR2 sequences are MNHEY and SVGAGI. The CDR3 is CASRPTSSYNEQFF. The CDR3 bases are TGTGCCAGCAGGCCAACTAGCTCCTACAATGAGCAGTTCTTC.

Regarding this clonotype: One junction end does not reproduce the germline sequence, and a read error may be involved. The rearrangement links TRBV2 to TRBJ1-1; no clear D gene. In germline, CDR1 is SNHLY, CDR2 FYNNEI. The CDR3 totals 13 residues. CDR3 region: CVSIGLIGTEAFF. The DNA of the CDR3 is TGTGTCAGCATCGGACTTATTGGCACTGAAGCTTTCTTT.

The rearrangement joins TRBV12-3 or TRBV12-4 to TRBJ2-1; 8 bases fit TRBD2. There are 16 residues in the CDR3. The junction had 9 bases not matched to a gene; V was cut back by 6 bases and J by 2 bases. CDR3 in DNA: TGTGCCAGCAGACCCAGCGGGAGTAACACCTACAATGAGCAGTTCTTC. This sequence encodes CASRPSGSNTYNEQFF.

The chain recombines TRBV11-2 with TRBJ1-2; D unclear. V gave up 0 bases and J gave up 6 bases, with 5 bases separating them. The CDR3 totals 12 residues. Germline-derived CDR1 and CDR2 are SGHAT and FQNNGV. The CDR3 sequence: CASSLEGNGYTF. The CDR3 bases are TGTGCCAGCAGCTTAGAGGGGAATGGCTACACCTTC.